These 20 T cell receptor beta chains share one sample of origin, sequenced in a study of blood T cell repertoires in COVID-19. Data came from immunoSEQ multiplex PCR; TCRdb stores just in-frame clones and leaves some out. The table has 55,000 to 80,000 clones, around 82% seen once. What was sequenced was peripheral blood. All receptors come from a man aged 45-65 years with active COVID-19.

This chain joins TRBV2 and TRBJ2-1, with 9 positions matching TRBD1. CDR3 length: 13 residues. Germline V gives CDR1 SNHLY, CDR2 FYNNEI. J gave up 8 bases and V 6 bases, and 5 bases lay outside the gene matches. DNA of the CDR3: TGTGCCAGCAGGCCAGACAGGGGGGATGAGCAGTTCTTC. Its protein product is CASRPDRGDEQFF.

The chain recombines TRBV19 with TRBJ2-7, with D perhaps TRBD1 (6 bases). The ends were cut back, 5 bases at V and 7 bases at J, with 18 bases in the middle. Germline V gene sequence: CDR1 LNHDA, CDR2 SQIVND (reference sequence). The length of the CDR3 is 14 residues. This CDR3 is CASSSRTGSWEQYF. The CDR3 nucleotides are TGTGCCAGTAGTTCCCGTACAGGGTCGTGGGAGCAGTACTTC.

The chain is built from TRBV7-9 and TRBJ2-7; TRBD1 is a possible D gene (6 bases). V was trimmed by 1 base and J by 5 bases, leaving 21 bases between them. Germline loops: CDR1 SEHNR, CDR2 FQNEAQ (reference sequence). The CDR3 has 17 amino acids. Written as DNA, the CDR3 is TGTGCCAGCAGCTTAGAAGGCGGTACATCCCCAGGGGACGAGCAGTACTTC. Protein: CASSLEGGTSPGDEQYF. The full variable domain, with the rest looked up from reference TRBV7-9 and TRBJ2-7, is DTGVSQNPRHKITKRGQNVTFRCDPISEHNRLYWYRQTLGQGPEFLTYFQNEAQLEKSRLLSDRFSAERPKGSFSTLEIQRTEQGDSAMYLCASSLEGGTSPGDEQYFGPGTRLTVT.

The J gene is TRBJ2-1, the V gene TRBV7-2; 9 bases fit TRBD2. The CDR3 is 16 amino acids. V shed 2 bases and J 4 bases; nucleotides not matched to a gene: 6. Germline CDR1 and CDR2: SGHTA and FQGNSA. CDR3 residues: CASSLIAGGLYNEQFF. DNA of the CDR3: TGTGCCAGCAGCTTAATCGCGGGGGGGCTATACAATGAGCAGTTCTTC.

The chain carries TRBV9 and TRBJ1-4, with a tentative D call TRBD1 (5 bases). CDR3 length: 14 residues. V was shortened by 3 bases and J by 6 bases, with 12 bases between the two germline ends. Germline V gene lookup returns CDR1 SGDLS and CDR2 YYNGEE. This CDR3 is CASSASGGYEKLFF. The CDR3 nucleotides are TGTGCCAGCAGCGCATCGGGGGGGTATGAAAAACTGTTTTTT.

The V call is TRBV19, the J call TRBJ2-6; TRBD2 aligns across 7 bases. The CDR3 spans 17 residues. Germline loops: CDR1 LNHDA, CDR2 SQIVND (reference sequence). V lost 5 bases and J lost 2; bases outside the gene matches: 9. DNA for the CDR3: TGTGCCAGTAGTTCCGCGGGAGATCTCGCTGGGGCCAACGTCCTGACTTTC. Protein product: CASSSAGDLAGANVLTF.

This clone has only one observation. The chain is built from TRBV15 and TRBJ2-5; D not resolved. The V gene lost 0 bases and the J gene lost 2 bases, with 10 bases spanning the gap. CDR3 length equals 15 residues. Per germline, CDR1 LNHNV and CDR2 YYDKDF (reference sequence). CDR3 amino acids: CATSRDISLQETQYF. The CDR3, as DNA: TGTGCCACCAGCAGAGATATCTCACTTCAAGAGACCCAGTACTTC.

The rearrangement links TRBV4-1 to TRBJ1-6, with D perhaps TRBD1 (6 bases). Germline V lookup: CDR1 MGHRA, CDR2 YSYEKL. V lost 0 bases, J lost 8 bases, and 11 bases lay in between. CDR3 size: 15 residues. DNA of the CDR3: TGCGCCAGCAGCCAAGATCACAGGGTGCATTCACCCCTCCACTTT. Protein sequence: CASSQDHRVHSPLHF.

This chain joins TRBV29-1 and TRBJ2-1; 9 nucleotides match TRBD1. The CDR3 totals 14 residues. V lost 7 bases and J lost 3; bases outside the gene matches: 7. The germline CDR1 and CDR2 sequences are SQVTM and ANQGSEA. The CDR3 loop is CSGRDRGNYNEQFF. In DNA, the CDR3 is TGCAGCGGGAGAGACAGGGGGAACTACAATGAGCAGTTCTTC.

CDR3 protein: CASSRQGGRVYEQYF. CDR3 nucleotides: TGTGCCAGCAGCCGACAGGGCGGGAGGGTCTACGAGCAGTACTTC. This chain uses TRBV3-1 (or the pseudogene TRBV3-2) with TRBJ2-7; TRBD2 agrees at 9 bases. Germline assignment: CDR1 LGHDT and CDR2 YNNKEL (reference sequence). The CDR3 loop spans 15 amino acids. Unmatched junction bases numbered 7, after V lost 4 bases and J lost 3 bases.

This chain joins TRBV30 and TRBJ2-1, with a weak D call TRBD2 (6 bases). Trimming took 5 bases from V and 6 from J, leaving 11 bases between them. The CDR3 loop spans 12 amino acids. Germline V CDR1 and CDR2: GTSNPN, SVGIG (reference sequence). Here the CDR3 DNA reads TGTGCCTGGGCGGGACTCCTCAATGAGCAGTTCTTC. Its protein product is CAWAGLLNEQFF.

The gene calls are TRBV7-9 and TRBJ1-2; the D is unclear. From germline, CDR1 is SEHNR and CDR2 FQNEAQ (reference sequence). The CDR3 consists of 13 residues. V was pared by 6 bases and J by 0 bases, with 8 bases between. CDR3 region: CASRSGSNYGYTF. CDR3 nucleotide sequence: TGTGCCAGCAGGTCGGGTTCTAACTATGGCTACACCTTC. Combining the CDR3 with reference TRBV7-9 and TRBJ1-2 gives the whole variable domain DTGVSQNPRHKITKRGQNVTFRCDPISEHNRLYWYRQTLGQGPEFLTYFQNEAQLEKSRLLSDRFSAERPKGSFSTLEIQRTEQGDSAMYLCASRSGSNYGYTFGSGTRLTVV.

This clone was recorded only once. The chain combines TRBV15 with TRBJ2-2, with D perhaps matching TRBD1 (6 bases). This CDR3 region has 13 residues. CDR1 is LNHNV and CDR2 is YYDKDF in the germline V gene (reference sequence). Trimming took 9 bases from V and 1 from J, leaving 9 bases between them. This chain's CDR3 is CATGQLNTGELFF. The CDR3 DNA is TGTGCCACTGGACAGTTGAACACCGGGGAGCTGTTTTTT.

The rearrangement links TRBV6-5 to TRBJ2-3; D ambiguous. CDR1 and CDR2 from the germline V gene are MNHEY and SVGAGI. The CDR3 totals 13 residues. V was pared by 4 bases and J by 4 bases, with 9 bases between. As DNA, the CDR3 is TGTGCCAGCAGTTCCAGTGCGGCAGATACGCAGTATTTT. The encoded protein is CASSSSAADTQYF.

The V gene is TRBV28, the J gene TRBJ2-7, with TRBD1 matching over 8 bases. Germline V gene lookup returns CDR1 MDHEN and CDR2 SYDVKM. CDR3 length equals 14 residues. The V and J ends lost 7 bases and 4 bases, in that order; junction bases with no gene match: 9. CDR3 DNA sequence: TGTGCCAGCACACCCGTGGACAGGGTGTACGAGCAGTACTTC. Protein sequence: CASTPVDRVYEQYF.

The rearrangement uses TRBV7-2 and TRBJ2-3; 9 bases fit TRBD2. Trimming took 7 bases from V and 4 from J; bases not matched to a gene: 6. This CDR3 contains 14 residues. Germline V gives CDR1 SGHTA, CDR2 FQGNSA. The CDR3 coding sequence is TGTGCCAGCAACCTGGGACTAGCTTCAGATACGCAGTATTTT. It is translated as CASNLGLASDTQYF. The complete variable domain, with remaining parts taken from reference TRBV7-2 and TRBJ2-3, reads GAGVSQSPSNKVTEKGKDVELRCDPISGHTALYWYRQSLGQGLEFLIYFQGNSAPDKSGLPSDRFSAERTGGSVSTLTIQRTQQEDSAVYLCASNLGLASDTQYFGPGTRLTVL.

The chain links TRBV9 to TRBJ2-5, with 8 bases identical to TRBD2. This CDR3 has 14 residues. Losses at the gene ends were 1 base for V and 3 bases for J; bases not matched to a gene: 2. Germline loops: CDR1 SGDLS, CDR2 YYNGEE. CDR3 bases: TGTGCCAGCAGCGTACCGGGACTAGAAGAGACCCAGTACTTC. Protein: CASSVPGLEETQYF.

The rearrangement links TRBV7-2 to TRBJ1-6; TRBD1 might be the D (5 bases). The V and J ends lost 5 bases and 7 bases respectively, with 15 bases between them. The CDR3 is made up of 15 amino acids. The germline V gene encodes CDR1 SGHTA and CDR2 FQGNSA. The CDR3 bases are TGTGCCAGCAGCCCCTCATTCGGGGGAAATTCACCCCTCCACTTT. Translation: CASSPSFGGNSPLHF.

The V call is TRBV7-8, the J call TRBJ2-4; D is possibly TRBD2 (6 bases). Germline-derived CDR1 and CDR2 are SGHVS and FQNEAQ. There are 16 residues in the CDR3. The germline V and J ends were trimmed by 1 base and 0 bases, with 10 bases remaining between them. In nucleotides, the CDR3 is TGTGCCAGCAGCTTAGGGGGCGGGGTAGCCAAAAACATTCAGTACTTC. Encoded protein: CASSLGGGVAKNIQYF.

The genes are TRBV5-1 and TRBJ2-3; weak D call: TRBD1 (6 bases). The V and J ends lost 4 bases and 0 bases respectively, with 12 bases between them. The CDR3 is 15 residues long. Germline assignment: CDR1 SGHRS and CDR2 YFSETQ. The CDR3 here is CASSPEGESTDTQYF. DNA for the CDR3: TGCGCCAGCAGCCCCGAGGGGGAAAGCACAGATACGCAGTATTTT.